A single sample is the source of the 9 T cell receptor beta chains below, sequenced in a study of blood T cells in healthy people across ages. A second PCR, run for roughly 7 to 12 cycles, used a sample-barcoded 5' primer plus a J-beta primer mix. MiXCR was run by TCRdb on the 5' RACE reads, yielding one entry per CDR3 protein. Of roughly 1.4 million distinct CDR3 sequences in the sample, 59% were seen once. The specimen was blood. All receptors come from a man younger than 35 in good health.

The CDR3 DNA reads TGTGCCAGCAGCAAAGTGGGATGTCGGGAGCTGTTTTTT. It is translated as CASSKVGCRELFF. The rearrangement links TRBV21-1 to TRBJ2-2. TRBV21-1 is reported as a pseudogene. The CDR3 runs 13 residues.

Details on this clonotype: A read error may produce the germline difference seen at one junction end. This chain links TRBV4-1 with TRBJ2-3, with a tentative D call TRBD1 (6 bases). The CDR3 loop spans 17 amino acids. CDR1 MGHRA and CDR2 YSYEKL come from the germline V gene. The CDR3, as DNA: TGTGCCAGCAGCCATCGACAGGACCCGAGGGGTCAAGATACGCAGTATTTT. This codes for CASSHRQDPRGQDTQYF.

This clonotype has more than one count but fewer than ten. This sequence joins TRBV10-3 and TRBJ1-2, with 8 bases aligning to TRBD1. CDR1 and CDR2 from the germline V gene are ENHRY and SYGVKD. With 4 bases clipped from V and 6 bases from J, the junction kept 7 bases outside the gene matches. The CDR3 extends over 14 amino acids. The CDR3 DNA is TGTGCCATCAGTGTCCAGGGGGCGCGGGATGGCTACACCTTC. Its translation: CAISVQGARDGYTF.

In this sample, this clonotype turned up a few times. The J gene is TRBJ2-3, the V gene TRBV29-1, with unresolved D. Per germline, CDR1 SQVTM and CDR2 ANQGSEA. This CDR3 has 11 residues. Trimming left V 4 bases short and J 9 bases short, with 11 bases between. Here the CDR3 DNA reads TGCAGCGTTGGTGAGGATCAAACGCAGTATTTT. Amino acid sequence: CSVGEDQTQYF.

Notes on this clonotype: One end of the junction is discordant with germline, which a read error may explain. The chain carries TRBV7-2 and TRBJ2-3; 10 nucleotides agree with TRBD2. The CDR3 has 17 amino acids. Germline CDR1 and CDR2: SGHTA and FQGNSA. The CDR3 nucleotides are TGTGCCAGCAGCTCAGAACTAGCGGGGACTCACACAGATACGCGGTATTTT. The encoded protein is CASSSELAGTHTDTRYF.

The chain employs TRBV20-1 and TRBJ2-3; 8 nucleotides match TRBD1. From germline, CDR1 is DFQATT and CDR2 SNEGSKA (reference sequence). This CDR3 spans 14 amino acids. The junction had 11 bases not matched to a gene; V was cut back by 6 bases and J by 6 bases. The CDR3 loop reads CSAPVTGDPDTQYF. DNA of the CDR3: TGCAGTGCCCCGGTGACAGGGGATCCCGATACGCAGTATTTT.

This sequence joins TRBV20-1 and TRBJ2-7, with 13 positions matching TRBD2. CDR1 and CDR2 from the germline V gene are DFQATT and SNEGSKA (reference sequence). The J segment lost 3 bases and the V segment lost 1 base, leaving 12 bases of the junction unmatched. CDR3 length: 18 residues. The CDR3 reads CSARVGRATSGGFYEQYF. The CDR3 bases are TGCAGTGCTAGAGTCGGTCGGGCGACTAGCGGGGGGTTCTACGAGCAGTACTTC.

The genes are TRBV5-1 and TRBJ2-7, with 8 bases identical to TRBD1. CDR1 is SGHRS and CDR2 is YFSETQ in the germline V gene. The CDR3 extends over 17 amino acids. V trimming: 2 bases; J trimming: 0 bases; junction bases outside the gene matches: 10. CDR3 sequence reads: CASSFSFGQGSSYEQYF. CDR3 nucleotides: TGCGCCAGCAGCTTTTCATTCGGACAGGGAAGCTCCTACGAGCAGTACTTC.

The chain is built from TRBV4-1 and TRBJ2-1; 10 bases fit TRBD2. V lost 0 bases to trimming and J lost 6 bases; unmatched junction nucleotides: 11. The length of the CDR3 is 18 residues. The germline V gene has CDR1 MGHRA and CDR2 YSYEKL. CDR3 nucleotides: TGCGCCAGCAGCCAAGATTCCAGCGGGAGGGTTGGAGTCAATGAGCAGTTCTTC. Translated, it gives CASSQDSSGRVGVNEQFF.